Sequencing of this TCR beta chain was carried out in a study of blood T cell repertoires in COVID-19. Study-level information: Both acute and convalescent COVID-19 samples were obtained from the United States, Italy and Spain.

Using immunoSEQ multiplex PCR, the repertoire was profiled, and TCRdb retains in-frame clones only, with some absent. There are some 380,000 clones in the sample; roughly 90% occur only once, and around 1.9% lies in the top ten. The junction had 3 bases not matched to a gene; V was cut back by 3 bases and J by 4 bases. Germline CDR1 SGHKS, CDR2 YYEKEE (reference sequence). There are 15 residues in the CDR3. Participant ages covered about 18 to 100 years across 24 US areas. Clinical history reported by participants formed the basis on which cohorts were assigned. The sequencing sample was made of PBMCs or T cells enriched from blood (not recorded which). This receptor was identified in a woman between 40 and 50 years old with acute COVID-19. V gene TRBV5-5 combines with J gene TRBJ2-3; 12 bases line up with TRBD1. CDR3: CASSSGTGGSDTQYF. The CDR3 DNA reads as TGTGCCAGCAGCTCAGGGACAGGGGGCTCAGATACGCAGTATTTT.